These 30 T cell receptor beta chains originate from one sample sequenced in a study of CD8 T cells in ankylosing spondylitis. TCRdb re-called the 5' RACE reads with MiXCR, one entry per CDR3 protein. The table lists approximately 250,000 distinct CDR3 sequences, 20% to 30% of them singletons. Sequenced input: blood, either unsorted or a sorted T cell fraction (not recorded which). The receptors shown here come from a male donor with ankylosing spondylitis or in good health (not recorded which).

This clonotype has just one count. This may stem from a read error, because a much larger clone lies one nucleotide away. V is TRBV5-4 and J is TRBJ2-1, with D unclear. Per the germline V gene, CDR1 is SGHNT and CDR2 is YYREEE (reference sequence). With 5 bases removed from V and 8 bases from J, the gap between germline ends came to 8 bases. There are 11 residues in the CDR3. This chain's CDR3 is CASSGEYEQFF. For the CDR3, the DNA is TGTGCCAGCAGTGGGGAATATGAGCAGTTCTTC.

The chain joins TRBV20-1 to TRBJ2-7; 15 bases are a match to TRBD2. V shed 6 bases, J shed 2 bases, and the junction held 8 bases outside the gene matches. CDR3 size: 16 residues. Germline assignment: CDR1 DFQATT and CDR2 SNEGSKA (reference sequence). The CDR3 sequence: CSAQGLAGGSAYEQYF. The CDR3 DNA is TGCAGTGCCCAGGGACTAGCGGGGGGTTCCGCCTACGAGCAGTACTTC.

The table lists this clonotype with many counts. The rearrangement links TRBV20-1 to TRBJ2-7, with 12 nucleotides matching TRBD2. Per germline, CDR1 DFQATT and CDR2 SNEGSKA (reference sequence). The V segment lost 5 bases and the J segment 4 bases; nucleotides outside the gene matches: 9. The CDR3 is 15 amino acids. CDR3 region: CSAYPGTSGSYEQYF. In DNA form, the CDR3 reads TGCAGTGCTTACCCGGGGACTAGCGGGTCTTACGAGCAGTACTTC.

V is TRBV20-1 and J is TRBJ1-6, with D hard to call. The germline V gene has CDR1 DFQATT and CDR2 SNEGSKA (reference sequence). V was cut by 5 bases and J by 4 bases, with 9 bases left in between. This CDR3 spans 13 amino acids. CDR3 amino acids: CSASDGYNSPLHF. As DNA, the CDR3 is TGCAGTGCTTCGGACGGGTATAATTCACCCCTCCACTTT.

This clonotype appeared many times. The chain is built from TRBV29-1 and TRBJ2-5, with 13 bases that match TRBD2. The CDR3 extends over 14 amino acids. Per the germline V gene, CDR1 is SQVTM and CDR2 is ANQGSEA. V shed 4 bases and J 5 bases; nucleotides not matched to a gene: 4. The CDR3 loop reads CSVGLAGGLETQYF. For the CDR3, the DNA is TGCAGCGTTGGACTAGCGGGGGGTTTGGAGACCCAGTACTTC.

A few counts support this clonotype. CDR3 nucleotides: TGCAGTGCTAGAGATCCAGAAAGGGGTACGCAGTATTTT. This translates into CSARDPERGTQYF. The rearrangement links TRBV20-1 to TRBJ2-3, with a weak D call TRBD1 (5 bases). V lost 0 bases and J lost 8, with 12 bases in between. The CDR3 has 13 amino acids. Germline values: CDR1 DFQATT, CDR2 SNEGSKA (reference sequence).

This clonotype has ten or more counts. V gene TRBV20-1 combines with J gene TRBJ2-7; D remains ambiguous. Germline lookup yields CDR1 DFQATT and CDR2 SNEGSKA (reference sequence). Trimming left V 1 base short and J 3 bases short, with 10 bases between. The length of the CDR3 is 13 residues. The chain's CDR3 is CSARASNSYEQYF. The DNA of the CDR3 is TGCAGTGCTAGAGCATCTAACAGCTACGAGCAGTACTTC.

This clonotype came up many times. This chain uses TRBV20-1 with TRBJ1-1, with D possibly TRBD1 on 5 matching bases. Per the germline V gene, CDR1 is DFQATT and CDR2 is SNEGSKA (reference sequence). The CDR3 totals 15 residues. Trimming shortened V by 1 base and J by 0 bases, and 12 bases separated the two germline ends. The DNA of the CDR3 is TGCAGTGCTAGAGGGGGACTTAACATGAACACTGAAGCTTTCTTT. This sequence encodes CSARGGLNMNTEAFF.

This clonotype was detected ten times or more. This chain uses TRBV20-1 with TRBJ1-1; 8 nucleotides line up with TRBD1. J lost 4 bases, V lost 3 bases, and 10 bases had no gene match. The CDR3 is 15 residues long. Per the germline V gene, CDR1 is DFQATT and CDR2 is SNEGSKA (reference sequence). CDR3 sequence (DNA): TGCAGTGCTAGGGACAGGGTTTACGTGCGCACTGAAGCTTTCTTT. It encodes CSARDRVYVRTEAFF.

This clonotype was counted ten times or more. This rearrangement joins TRBV4-1 to TRBJ2-6; the D gene is possibly TRBD2 (5 bases). The CDR3 sequence is 16 residues long. Trimming removed 0 bases at V and 2 bases at J, with 8 bases between. From germline, CDR1 is MGHRA and CDR2 YSYEKL. CDR3 protein: CASSQERVAGANVLTF. The CDR3, as DNA: TGCGCCAGCAGCCAAGAGAGGGTGGCTGGGGCCAACGTCCTGACTTTC.

This clonotype was seen many times. This rearrangement joins TRBV13 to TRBJ1-1, with a possible D match to TRBD1 (5 bases). The CDR3 totals 14 residues. Trimming stripped 4 bases from V and 4 bases from J, with 13 bases between. Looked up from germline, CDR1 is PRHDT and CDR2 is FYEKMQ (reference sequence). The CDR3 region has the DNA TGTGCCAGCAGCTCACTCATTCAGGGCACTGAAGCTTTCTTT. Its translation: CASSSLIQGTEAFF.

This clonotype has more than one count but fewer than ten. The chain joins TRBV7-8 to TRBJ2-3; possibly TRBD2 for D (5 bases). Trimming left V 5 bases short and J 9 bases short, with 21 bases between. Germline CDR1 is SGHVS and CDR2 is FQNEAQ. There are 15 residues in the CDR3. The CDR3 nucleotides are TGTGCCAGCAGCCCCGCGGGCGGGCCCTTTAAGACGCAGTATTTT. Translated: CASSPAGGPFKTQYF. The variable domain in full, completed from reference TRBV7-8 and TRBJ2-3, reads GAGVSQSPRYKVAKRGQDVALRCDPISGHVSLFWYQQALGQGPEFLTYFQNEAQLDKSGLPSDRFFAERPEGSVSTLKIQRTQQEDSAVYLCASSPAGGPFKTQYFGPGTRLTVL.

Many counts were recorded for this clonotype. The chain carries TRBV29-1 and TRBJ2-3; perhaps TRBD2 as D (5 bases). The germline V and J ends were trimmed by 4 bases and 2 bases, with 7 bases remaining between them. The CDR3 runs 12 residues. From germline, CDR1 is SQVTM and CDR2 ANQGSEA. For the CDR3, the DNA is TGCAGCGTTGGAGGGTTCACAGATACGCAGTATTTT. This gives the protein CSVGGFTDTQYF.

V usage is TRBV12-3 or TRBV12-4 and J usage is TRBJ2-3; 7 nucleotides match TRBD2. The CDR3 spans 14 residues. The J segment lost 0 bases and the V segment lost 7 bases, leaving 4 bases of the junction unmatched. The CDR3 DNA reads TGTGCCAGCAACACGCGGGGGAGCACAGATACGCAGTATTTT. Protein product: CASNTRGSTDTQYF.

This clonotype was observed many times. V and J are TRBV7-2 and TRBJ1-6; D uncertain. The CDR3 extends over 12 amino acids. V shed 5 bases and J shed 5 bases, with 4 bases lying between them. In germline, CDR1 is SGHTA, CDR2 FQGNSA. In nucleotides, the CDR3 is TGTGCCAGCAGCCCCCATAATTCACCCCTCCACTTT. It translates to CASSPHNSPLHF. The full variable domain, with the rest looked up from reference TRBV7-2 and TRBJ1-6, is GAGVSQSPSNKVTEKGKDVELRCDPISGHTALYWYRQSLGQGLEFLIYFQGNSAPDKSGLPSDRFSAERTGGSVSTLTIQRTQQEDSAVYLCASSPHNSPLHFGNGTRLTVT.

The chain employs TRBV6-1 and TRBJ2-7, with a tentative D call TRBD1 (6 bases). The CDR3 runs 14 residues. V lost 4 bases and J 0 bases, leaving 10 bases between the germline ends. Germline CDR1 and CDR2: MNHNS and SASEGT. The CDR3 spells CASSARDNSYEQYF. Written as DNA, the CDR3 is TGTGCCAGCAGTGCCAGGGACAACTCCTACGAGCAGTACTTC.

The rearrangement joins TRBV29-1 to TRBJ2-5; 11 nucleotides line up with TRBD2. V was pared by 7 bases and J by 1 base, with 8 bases of the junction left unmatched. The CDR3 sequence is 15 residues long. Germline V lookup: CDR1 SQVTM, CDR2 ANQGSEA. The CDR3: CSETGLAGLQETQYF. The CDR3 DNA reads TGCAGCGAGACAGGACTAGCGGGTCTCCAAGAGACCCAGTACTTC. Full variable domain (missing parts from reference TRBV29-1 and TRBJ2-5): SAVISQKPSRDICQRGTSLTIQCQVDSQVTMMFWYRQQPGQSLTLIATANQGSEATYESGFVIDKFPISRPNLTFSTLTVSNMSPEDSSIYLCSETGLAGLQETQYFGPGTRLLVL.

The table lists this clonotype with many counts. The V and J genes are TRBV12-3 or TRBV12-4 and TRBJ2-4; D possibly matches TRBD1 or TRBD2 (5 bases each). Trimming shortened V by 8 bases and J by 7 bases, and 15 bases separated the two germline ends. The CDR3 runs to 13 residues. Written as DNA, the CDR3 is TGTGCCAGCGAAGAGGTGGGGGTGAACATTCAGTACTTC. It specifies CASEEVGVNIQYF.

This chain uses TRBV12-3 or TRBV12-4 with TRBJ2-5; perhaps TRBD2 as D (5 bases). The V and J ends lost 5 bases and 4 bases respectively, with 23 bases between them. The CDR3 runs to 17 residues. In DNA, the CDR3 is TGTGCCAGCAGTCCCGAAACCGACTACCCTGTACCAGAGACCCAGTACTTC. This gives the protein CASSPETDYPVPETQYF.

In its sample, this clonotype was seen many times. J is TRBJ1-2 and V is TRBV6-5; TRBD1 is a possible D gene (6 bases). Looked up from germline, CDR1 is MNHEY and CDR2 is SVGAGI. This CDR3 comprises 12 residues. Trimming cost V 5 bases and J 7 bases, with 11 bases left between them. CDR3 region: CASSNEDSGYTF. The CDR3 nucleotides read TGTGCCAGCAGTAATGAGGACAGTGGCTACACCTTC.

This clonotype showed up many times. This chain links TRBV20-1 with TRBJ2-1, with 8 bases aligning to TRBD2. Germline V CDR1 and CDR2: DFQATT, SNEGSKA (reference sequence). With V trimmed by 6 bases and J by 8 bases, 12 bases remained unmatched. There are 14 residues in the CDR3. CDR3: CSALSGDLKDEQFF. CDR3 DNA sequence: TGCAGTGCACTTAGCGGGGACCTTAAGGATGAGCAGTTCTTC.

This chain uses TRBV20-1 with TRBJ1-6, with TRBD1 as a possible D gene (6 bases). The length of the CDR3 is 15 residues. Trimming removed 3 bases from V and 5 bases from J, with 14 bases in between. CDR1 is DFQATT, CDR2 SNEGSKA, per germline (reference sequence). CDR3 protein: CSARTPGVDNSPLHF. The CDR3 bases are TGCAGTGCTAGGACGCCAGGGGTCGATAATTCACCCCTCCACTTT.

A remark on this clonotype: Given a much more abundant clone one base away, this may be a read error. The V and J genes are TRBV20-1 and TRBJ2-1; D is undetermined. CDR1 is DFQATT, CDR2 SNEGSKA, per germline (reference sequence). The CDR3 runs to 12 residues. DNA of the CDR3: TGCAGTGCGCAGACCCTTTTCAATGAGCATTTCTTC. Protein product: CSAQTLFNEHFF.

This clonotype has at least ten counts. The chain couples TRBV12-3 or TRBV12-4 to TRBJ2-7, with D tentatively TRBD1 (5 bases). The CDR3 spans 16 residues. The ends were cut back, 6 bases at V and 0 bases at J, with 18 bases in the middle. The CDR3 is CASRPPTAFNSYEQYF. In DNA, the CDR3 is TGTGCCAGCAGACCACCGACAGCTTTTAACTCCTACGAGCAGTACTTC.

As concerns this clonotype: A much larger clonotype is one base distant, so this may be a read error. The genes are TRBV20-1 and TRBJ2-2, with D possibly TRBD1 on 7 matching bases. Germline loops: CDR1 DFQATT, CDR2 SNEGSKA (reference sequence). The CDR3 runs 14 residues. In nucleotides, the CDR3 is TGCAGTGCGAGGACAGGAACGAACACCGGGGGGCTGTTTTTT. Its translation: CSARTGTNTGGLFF.

This clonotype was observed at least ten times. The J gene is TRBJ2-7, the V gene TRBV12-3 or TRBV12-4, with TRBD1 as a possible D gene (6 bases). V was cut by 6 bases and J by 0 bases, with 9 bases left in between. This CDR3 region has 13 residues. CDR3 sequence (DNA): TGTGCCAGCAGCCGGGACATCTCCTACGAGCAGTACTTC. It codes for CASSRDISYEQYF.

This clonotype was observed at least ten times. The V and J genes are TRBV5-1 and TRBJ1-1, with a weak D call TRBD1 (5 bases). The CDR3 extends over 13 amino acids. CDR1 and CDR2 (germline): SGHRS, YFSETQ. Trimming cost V 0 bases and J 7 bases, with 10 bases left between them. CDR3 protein: CASSLAWDHEAFF. CDR3 nucleotide sequence: TGCGCCAGCAGCTTGGCCTGGGACCATGAAGCTTTCTTT.

J is TRBJ1-5 and V is TRBV2, with a weak D call TRBD1 (6 bases). The V gene lost 5 bases and the J gene lost 5 bases, with 19 bases spanning the gap. The germline CDR1 and CDR2 sequences are SNHLY and FYNNEI. CDR3 size: 16 residues. The CDR3 nucleotides are TGTGCCAGCAGTCCGAGCCTCCAGGGGAATTATCAGCCCCAGCATTTT. It yields the protein CASSPSLQGNYQPQHF.

This clonotype was picked up many times. The V and J genes are TRBV12-3 or TRBV12-4 and TRBJ1-2; perhaps TRBD1 as D (6 bases). The germline V and J ends were trimmed by 1 base and 7 bases, with 10 bases remaining between them. CDR3 length equals 13 residues. CDR3 in DNA: TGTGCCAGCAGTTTAGTACAGGGAGGTGGCTACACCTTC. Its protein is CASSLVQGGGYTF.

This clonotype was observed many times. The chain carries TRBV20-1 and TRBJ2-7, with TRBD2 matching 10 bases. The CDR3 covers 15 residues. Germline CDR1 is DFQATT and CDR2 is SNEGSKA (reference sequence). J lost 1 base, V lost 0 bases, and 3 bases had no gene match. The DNA for the CDR3 is TGCAGTGCTAGAGACCTAGCGGGGGTTTCCTACGAGCAGTACTTC. The encoded protein is CSARDLAGVSYEQYF.